Listed here are 5 T cell receptor beta chains from one sample, sequenced in a study of T cell repertoires in cytomegalovirus infection. Antigens for these TCRs are unknown. MiXCR, run by TCRdb on the reads, gives a single entry per CDR3 protein. The sample lists 370,000 or so distinct CDR3 sequences, about a third occurring once. Here the sequenced sample was cultured PBMCs, taken from culture after CMV antigen stimulation. These receptors came from a human donor in good health (CMV status not recorded). Some clones in this sample may be carry-over from other donors' samples.

This chain connects TRBV6-8 to TRBJ1-2, with D unresolved. Germline CDR1 reads MNHGY; CDR2 reads SAAAGT. Trimming shortened V by 2 bases and J by 8 bases, and 9 bases separated the two germline ends. The CDR3 loop spans 12 amino acids. CDR3 loop: CASSYRAGGYTF. Written as DNA, the CDR3 is TGTGCCAGCAGTTACCGGGCTGGCGGCTACACCTTC.

This clonotype has only a few counts. This chain uses TRBV19 with TRBJ2-1; 7 nucleotides agree with TRBD2. This CDR3 spans 11 amino acids. Germline values: CDR1 LNHDA, CDR2 SQIVND (reference sequence). The J segment lost 7 bases and the V segment lost 7 bases, leaving 1 base of the junction unmatched. In DNA form, the CDR3 reads TGTGCCAGTAACGGGAGGAATGAGCAGTTCTTC. Translation gives CASNGRNEQFF.

The chain couples TRBV15 to TRBJ2-1, with TRBD2 identical over 9 bases. V shed 0 bases, J shed 9 bases, and the junction held 12 bases outside the gene matches. Germline values: CDR1 LNHNV, CDR2 YYDKDF (reference sequence). The CDR3 is 17 residues long. CDR3 amino acids: CATSRDLLLAGRIEQFF. As DNA, the CDR3 is TGTGCCACCAGCAGAGATCTTTTACTAGCGGGCCGGATTGAGCAGTTCTTC.

This clonotype has just a few counts. This chain uses TRBV7-9 with TRBJ2-2; the D gene is possibly TRBD1 (6 bases). Germline V gene data show CDR1 as SEHNR and CDR2 as FQNEAQ (reference sequence). The CDR3 covers 14 residues. The ends were cut back, 1 base at V and 3 bases at J, with 6 bases in the middle. CDR3 nucleotides: TGTGCCAGCAGCTTAGGGACAGACACCGGGGAGCTGTTTTTT. Translation: CASSLGTDTGELFF.

CDR3 sequence: CASSLLRGMETQYF. In DNA form, the CDR3 reads TGTGCCAGCAGCTTACTCCGAGGGATGGAGACCCAGTACTTC. The chain combines TRBV11-2 with TRBJ2-5; perhaps TRBD2 as D (5 bases). CDR3 length: 14 amino acids. Per the germline V gene, CDR1 is SGHAT and CDR2 is FQNNGV. With 2 bases removed from V and 5 bases from J, the gap between germline ends came to 12 bases.